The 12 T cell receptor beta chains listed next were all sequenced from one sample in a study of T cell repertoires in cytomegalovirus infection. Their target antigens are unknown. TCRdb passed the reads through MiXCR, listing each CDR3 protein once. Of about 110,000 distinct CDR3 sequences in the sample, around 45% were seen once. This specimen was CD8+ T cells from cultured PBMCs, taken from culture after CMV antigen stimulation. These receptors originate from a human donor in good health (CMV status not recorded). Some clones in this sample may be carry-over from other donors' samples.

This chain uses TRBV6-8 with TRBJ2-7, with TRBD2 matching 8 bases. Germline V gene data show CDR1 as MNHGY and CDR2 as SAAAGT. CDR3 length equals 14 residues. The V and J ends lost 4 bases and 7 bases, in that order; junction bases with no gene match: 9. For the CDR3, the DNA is TGTGCCAGCAGTTTCGGACTAGCCTCGGGGGAGCAGTACTTC. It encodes CASSFGLASGEQYF.

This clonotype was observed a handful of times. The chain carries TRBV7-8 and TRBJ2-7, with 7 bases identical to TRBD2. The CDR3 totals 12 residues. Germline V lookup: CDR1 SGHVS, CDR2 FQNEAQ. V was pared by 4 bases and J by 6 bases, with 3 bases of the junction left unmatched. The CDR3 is CASSSWGGEQYF. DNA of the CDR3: TGTGCCAGCAGCTCGTGGGGGGGCGAGCAGTACTTC.

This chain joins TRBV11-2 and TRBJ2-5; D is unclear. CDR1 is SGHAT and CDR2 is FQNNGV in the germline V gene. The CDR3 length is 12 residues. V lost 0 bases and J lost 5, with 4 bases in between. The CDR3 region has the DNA TGTGCCAGCAGCTTAGATGGGGAGACCCAGTACTTC. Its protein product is CASSLDGETQYF.

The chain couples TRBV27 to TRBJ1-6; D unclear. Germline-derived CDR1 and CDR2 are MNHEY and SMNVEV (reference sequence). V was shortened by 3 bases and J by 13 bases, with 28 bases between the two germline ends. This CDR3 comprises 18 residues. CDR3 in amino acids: CASSFTVEGLLMGVPLHF. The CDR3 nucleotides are TGTGCCAGCAGTTTCACAGTTGAGGGTCTTCTTATGGGTGTTCCCCTCCACTTT.

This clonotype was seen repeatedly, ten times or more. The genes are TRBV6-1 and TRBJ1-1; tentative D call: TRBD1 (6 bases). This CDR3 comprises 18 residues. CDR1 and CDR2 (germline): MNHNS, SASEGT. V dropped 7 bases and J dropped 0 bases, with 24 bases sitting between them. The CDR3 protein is CASIPKGGSALLNTEAFF. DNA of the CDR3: TGTGCCAGCATCCCAAAGGGGGGGAGTGCTCTGTTGAACACTGAAGCTTTCTTT.

The CDR3 DNA sequence: TGCGCCAGCAGCTCGACTAGCGGGCTCACCGGGGAGCTGTTTTTT. Translated: CASSSTSGLTGELFF. The chain combines TRBV5-1 with TRBJ2-2; the match to TRBD2 covers 10 bases. The V gene's germline CDR1 is SGHRS and CDR2 YFSETQ. The CDR3 contains 15 residues. Germline trimming cut 3 bases from V and 4 bases from J; bases unmatched to any gene: 3.

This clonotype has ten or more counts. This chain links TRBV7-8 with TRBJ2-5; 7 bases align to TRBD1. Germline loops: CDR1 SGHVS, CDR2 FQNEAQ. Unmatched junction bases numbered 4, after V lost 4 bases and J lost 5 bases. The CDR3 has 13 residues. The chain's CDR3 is CASSSTGWETQYF. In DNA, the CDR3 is TGTGCCAGCAGCTCGACAGGGTGGGAGACCCAGTACTTC.

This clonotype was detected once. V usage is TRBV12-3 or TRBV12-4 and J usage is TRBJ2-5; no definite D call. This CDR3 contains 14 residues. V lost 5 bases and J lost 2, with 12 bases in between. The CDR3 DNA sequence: TGTGCCAGCAGTCCCTTCCGTGATCAAGAGACCCAGTACTTC. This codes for CASSPFRDQETQYF.

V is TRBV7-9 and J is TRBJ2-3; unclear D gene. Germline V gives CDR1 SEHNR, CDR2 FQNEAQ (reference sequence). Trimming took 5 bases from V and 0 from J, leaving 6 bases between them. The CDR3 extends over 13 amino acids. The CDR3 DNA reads TGTGCCAGCAGCCCAGCGAGCACAGATACGCAGTATTTT. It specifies CASSPASTDTQYF.

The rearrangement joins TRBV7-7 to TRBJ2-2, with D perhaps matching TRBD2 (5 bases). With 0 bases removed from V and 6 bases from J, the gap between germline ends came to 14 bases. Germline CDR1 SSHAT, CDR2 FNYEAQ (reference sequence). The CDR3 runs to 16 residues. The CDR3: CASSLAEPGIPGELFF. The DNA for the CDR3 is TGTGCCAGCAGCTTAGCGGAACCCGGGATACCCGGGGAGCTGTTTTTT.

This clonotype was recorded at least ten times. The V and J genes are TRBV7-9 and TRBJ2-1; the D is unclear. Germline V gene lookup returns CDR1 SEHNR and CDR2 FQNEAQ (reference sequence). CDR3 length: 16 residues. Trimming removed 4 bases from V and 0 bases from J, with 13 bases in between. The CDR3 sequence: CASSSRWTVSYNEQFF. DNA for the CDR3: TGTGCCAGCAGCTCGAGATGGACCGTCTCCTACAATGAGCAGTTCTTC.

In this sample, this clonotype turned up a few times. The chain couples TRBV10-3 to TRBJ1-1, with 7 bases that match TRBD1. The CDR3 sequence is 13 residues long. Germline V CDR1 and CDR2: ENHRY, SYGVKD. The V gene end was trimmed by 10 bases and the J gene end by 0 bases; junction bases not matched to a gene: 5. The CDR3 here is CATMDRMNTEAFF. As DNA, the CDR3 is TGTGCCACGATGGACAGGATGAACACTGAAGCTTTCTTT.